A selection of T cell receptor beta chains follows, all from one sample in a study of early stage breast cancer tumors. The method was immunoSEQ multiplex PCR; TCRdb's version includes in-frame clones alone and lacks a portion of them. This table holds fewer than 90,000 clones, roughly 84% found once. Sequenced sample: blood. These receptors came from a person in their sixties with breast cancer. Both conserved end residues are part of each CDR3. D genes are given only for firm matches.

v_call d_call cdr3_aa
TRBV6-6 NA CASSYSAPSNTGELFF
TRBV9 NA CASSAYRTVDTGELFF
TRBV7-9 NA CASRSPGGRNIWDTEAFF
TRBV18 NA CASSPLAGEAFF
TRBV7-9 NA CALQGRAGTEAFF
TRBV4-2 NA CASSQDWVEQFF
TRBV2 NA CASRRRGLGQETQYF
TRBV28 NA CASTPSGRSSYEQYF
TRBV2 NA CASVPRGPTNYGYTF
TRBV6-1 TRBD1 CACGTAGNTIYF
TRBV7-3 NA CASSLRGPNNEQFF
TRBV6-6 TRBD1 CASSPPGQGGRKLFF
TRBV29-1 NA CSVTQGPSYEQYF
TRBV5-8 NA CASSFRAIYSNQPQHF
TRBV6-1 NA CASSALEGTQETQYF
TRBV2 NA CASSEVGVAGNTIYF
TRBV9 NA CASSVDGNTEAFF
TRBV6-5 NA CASSYGQFQGELFF
TRBV10-2 NA CASKTGVNEQYF
TRBV5-1 NA CASSPAGAVGNEQFF
TRBV10-3 NA CATSGSQETQYF
TRBV29-1 TRBD1 CSALGQVSGNTIYF
TRBV6-1 TRBD1 CASSEGWTGGFYNSPLHF
TRBV10-1 TRBD1 CASLTTGGQPQHF
TRBV5-1 TRBD2 CASSLARLAGGDTQYF
TRBV7-9 TRBD1 CASSSRTGQGRALETQYF
TRBV29-1 NA CSVSGGRNQPQHF
TRBV30 NA CAWSRARGEKLFF
TRBV18 NA CASSPEETQYF
TRBV27 NA CASSWGQGGAKNIQYF
TRBV19 TRBD2 CASTPTSGRGDTGELFF
TRBV9 NA CASSVAEGISGNTIYF
TRBV9 NA CASSLEEEGQQHF
TRBV5-6 NA CASNLVSNSGANVLTF
TRBV6-5 NA CASSWAGLGEQYF
TRBV2 NA CASHQGGQPQHF
TRBV5-1 TRBD1 CASNGDRGGRTEAFF
TRBV4-2 NA CAAQGHLYGYTF
TRBV11-2 NA CASSSLTFYNEQFF
TRBV15 NA CATSRELGAQYF
TRBV2 TRBD1 CASTMTGGSNTIYF
TRBV7-8 NA CASRLGTPDYSNQPQHF
TRBV7-8 TRBD1 CASSPDRVTDTQYF
TRBV2 NA CASSRRTVGETQYF
TRBV6-6 NA CASSYVGDGYTF
TRBV30 NA CAWSVMWGNYGYTF
TRBV7-3 NA CASSLIAQDTQYF
TRBV29-1 NA CSVATNTEAFF
TRBV18 NA CASSDSGTLNTEAFF
TRBV5-4 NA CASSLGLTGSGPGEQYF
TRBV5-1 NA CASSFWTRTEAFF
TRBV2 TRBD2 CARSTSGRTYEQYF
TRBV6-6 TRBD2 CATASWTSGFSDTQYF
TRBV7-2 TRBD2 CASTLRRGNYNEQFF
TRBV27 NA CASSSQRAGELFF